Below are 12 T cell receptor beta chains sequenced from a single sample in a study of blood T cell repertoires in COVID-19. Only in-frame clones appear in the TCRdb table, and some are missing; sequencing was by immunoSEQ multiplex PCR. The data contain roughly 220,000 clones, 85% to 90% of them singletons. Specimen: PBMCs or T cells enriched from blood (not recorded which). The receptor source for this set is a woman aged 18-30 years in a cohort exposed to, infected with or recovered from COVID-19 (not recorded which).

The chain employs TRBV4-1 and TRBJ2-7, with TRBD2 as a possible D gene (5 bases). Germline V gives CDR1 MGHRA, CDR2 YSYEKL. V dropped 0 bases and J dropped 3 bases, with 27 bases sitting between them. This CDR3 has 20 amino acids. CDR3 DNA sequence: TGCGCCAGCAGCCAAGATTTCGGACTCTTAAGACGCAGTTTGGGCTACGAGCAGTACTTC. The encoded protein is CASSQDFGLLRRSLGYEQYF.

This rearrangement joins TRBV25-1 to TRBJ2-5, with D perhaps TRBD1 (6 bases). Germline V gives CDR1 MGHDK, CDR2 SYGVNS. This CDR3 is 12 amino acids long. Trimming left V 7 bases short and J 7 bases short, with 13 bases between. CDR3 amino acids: CASKVATGTQYF. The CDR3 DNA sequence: TGTGCCAGCAAGGTGGCGACAGGGACCCAGTACTTC.

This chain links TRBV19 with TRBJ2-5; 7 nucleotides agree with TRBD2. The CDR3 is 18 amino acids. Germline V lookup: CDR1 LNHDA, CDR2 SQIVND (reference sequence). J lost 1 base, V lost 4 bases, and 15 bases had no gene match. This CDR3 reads CASSSIGMRTSAQETQYF. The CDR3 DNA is TGTGCCAGTAGTAGTATTGGTATGCGGACTAGTGCCCAAGAGACCCAGTACTTC. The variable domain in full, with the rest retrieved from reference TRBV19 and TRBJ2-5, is DGGITQSPKYLFRKEGQNVTLSCEQNLNHDAMYWYRQDPGQGLRLIYYSQIVNDFQKGDIAEGYSVSREKKESFPLTVTSAQKNPTAFYLCASSSIGMRTSAQETQYFGPGTRLLVL.

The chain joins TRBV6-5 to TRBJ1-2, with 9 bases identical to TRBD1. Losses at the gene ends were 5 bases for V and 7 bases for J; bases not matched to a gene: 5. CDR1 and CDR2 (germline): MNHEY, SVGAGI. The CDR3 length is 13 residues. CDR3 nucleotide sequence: TGTGCCAGCAGTCGTAACAGGGGGCCTGGCTACACCTTC. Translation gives CASSRNRGPGYTF.

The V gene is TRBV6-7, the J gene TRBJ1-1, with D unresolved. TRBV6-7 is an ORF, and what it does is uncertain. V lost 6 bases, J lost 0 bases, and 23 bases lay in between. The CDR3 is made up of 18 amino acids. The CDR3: CASSQRRVVPIMNTEAFF. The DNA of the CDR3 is TGTGCCAGCAGCCAACGACGGGTAGTCCCTATTATGAACACTGAAGCTTTCTTT.

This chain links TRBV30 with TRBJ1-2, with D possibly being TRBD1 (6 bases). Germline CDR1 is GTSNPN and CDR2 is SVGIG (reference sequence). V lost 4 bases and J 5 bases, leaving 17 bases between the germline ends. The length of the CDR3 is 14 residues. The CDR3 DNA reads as TGTGCCTGGACCCCGGGACACCTACTTTATGGCTACACCTTC. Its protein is CAWTPGHLLYGYTF.

The CDR3 loop is CASSIDNDRYTDTQYF. CDR3 bases: TGTGCCAGTAGTATAGATAACGACAGATACACAGATACGCAGTATTTT. The chain joins TRBV19 to TRBJ2-3, with D perhaps TRBD1 (5 bases). The CDR3 length is 16 residues. Germline V gene data show CDR1 as LNHDA and CDR2 as SQIVND (reference sequence). Trimming took 0 bases from V and 2 from J, leaving 12 bases between them.

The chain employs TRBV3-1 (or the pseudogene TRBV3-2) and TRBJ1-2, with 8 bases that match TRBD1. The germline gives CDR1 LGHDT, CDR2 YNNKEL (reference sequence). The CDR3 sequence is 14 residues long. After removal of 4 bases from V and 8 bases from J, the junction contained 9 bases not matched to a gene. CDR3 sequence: CASSLGQGARGYTF. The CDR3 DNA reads TGTGCCAGCAGCCTCGGGCAGGGGGCGAGGGGCTACACCTTC.

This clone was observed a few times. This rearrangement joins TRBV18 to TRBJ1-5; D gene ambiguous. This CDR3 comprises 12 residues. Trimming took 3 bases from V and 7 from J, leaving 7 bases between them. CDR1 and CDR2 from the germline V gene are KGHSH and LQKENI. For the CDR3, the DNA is TGTGCCAGCTCACCGGGAGGGCAGCCCCAGCATTTT. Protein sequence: CASSPGGQPQHF.

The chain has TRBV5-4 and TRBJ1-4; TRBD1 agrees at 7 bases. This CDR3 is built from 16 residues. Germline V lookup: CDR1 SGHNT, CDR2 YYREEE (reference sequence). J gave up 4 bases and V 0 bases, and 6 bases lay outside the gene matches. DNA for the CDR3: TGTGCCAGCAGCTTGGCCAGTACAGGGGATAATGAAAAACTGTTTTTT. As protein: CASSLASTGDNEKLFF.

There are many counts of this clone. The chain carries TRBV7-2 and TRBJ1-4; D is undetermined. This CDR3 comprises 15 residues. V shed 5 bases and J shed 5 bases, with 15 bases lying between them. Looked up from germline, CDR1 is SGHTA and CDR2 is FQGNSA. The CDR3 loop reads CASSPQGTENEKLFF. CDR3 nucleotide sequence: TGTGCCAGCAGCCCACAAGGAACGGAGAATGAAAAACTGTTTTTT.

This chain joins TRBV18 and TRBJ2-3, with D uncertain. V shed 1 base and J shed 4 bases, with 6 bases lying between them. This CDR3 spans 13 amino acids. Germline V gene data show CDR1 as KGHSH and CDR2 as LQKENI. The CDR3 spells CASSPLTPDTQYF. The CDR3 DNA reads TGTGCCAGCTCACCACTAACACCAGATACGCAGTATTTT. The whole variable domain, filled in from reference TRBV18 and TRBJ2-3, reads NAGVMQNPRHLVRRRGQEARLRCSPMKGHSHVYWYRQLPEEGLKFMVYLQKENIIDESGMPKERFSAEFPKEGPSILRIQQVVRGDSAAYFCASSPLTPDTQYFGPGTRLTVL.